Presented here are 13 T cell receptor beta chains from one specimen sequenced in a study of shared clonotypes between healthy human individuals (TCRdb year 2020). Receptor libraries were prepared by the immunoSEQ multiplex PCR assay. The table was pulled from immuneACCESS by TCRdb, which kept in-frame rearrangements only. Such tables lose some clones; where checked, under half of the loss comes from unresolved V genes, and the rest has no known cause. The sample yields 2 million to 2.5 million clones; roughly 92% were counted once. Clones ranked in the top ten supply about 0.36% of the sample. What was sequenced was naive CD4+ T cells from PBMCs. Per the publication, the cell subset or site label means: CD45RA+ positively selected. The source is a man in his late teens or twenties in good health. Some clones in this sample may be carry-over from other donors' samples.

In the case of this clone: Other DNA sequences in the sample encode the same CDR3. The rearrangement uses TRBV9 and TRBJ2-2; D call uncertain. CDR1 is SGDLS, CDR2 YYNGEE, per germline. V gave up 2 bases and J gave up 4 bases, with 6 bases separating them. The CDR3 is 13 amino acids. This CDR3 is CASSVLVTGELFF. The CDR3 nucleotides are TGTGCCAGCAGCGTCTTGGTCACCGGGGAGCTGTTTTTT.

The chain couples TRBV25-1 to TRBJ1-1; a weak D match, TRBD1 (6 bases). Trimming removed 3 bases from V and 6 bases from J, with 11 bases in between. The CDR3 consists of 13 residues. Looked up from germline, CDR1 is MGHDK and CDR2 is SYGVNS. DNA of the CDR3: TGTGCCAGCAGTGAGGCAGGGGAGGCTGAAGCTTTCTTT. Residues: CASSEAGEAEAFF.

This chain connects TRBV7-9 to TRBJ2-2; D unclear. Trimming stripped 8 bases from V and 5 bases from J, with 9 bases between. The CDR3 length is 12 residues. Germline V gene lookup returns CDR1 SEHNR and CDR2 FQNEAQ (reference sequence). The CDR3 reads CASHESTGELFF. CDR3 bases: TGTGCCAGCCATGAGTCGACCGGGGAGCTGTTTTTT.

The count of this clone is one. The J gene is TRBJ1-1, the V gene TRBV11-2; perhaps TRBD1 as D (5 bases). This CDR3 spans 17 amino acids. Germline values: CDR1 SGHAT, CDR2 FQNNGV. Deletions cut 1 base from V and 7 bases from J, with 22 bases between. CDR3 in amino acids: CASSLAMTGAVRVEAFF. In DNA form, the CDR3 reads TGTGCCAGCAGCTTAGCTATGACTGGGGCCGTACGGGTTGAAGCTTTCTTT.

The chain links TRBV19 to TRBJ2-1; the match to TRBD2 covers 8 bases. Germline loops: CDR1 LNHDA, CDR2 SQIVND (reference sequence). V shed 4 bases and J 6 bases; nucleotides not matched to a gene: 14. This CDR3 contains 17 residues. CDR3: CASSNSVGTRIINEQFF. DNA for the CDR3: TGTGCCAGTAGTAACTCCGTAGGGACTAGGATCATCAATGAGCAGTTCTTC.

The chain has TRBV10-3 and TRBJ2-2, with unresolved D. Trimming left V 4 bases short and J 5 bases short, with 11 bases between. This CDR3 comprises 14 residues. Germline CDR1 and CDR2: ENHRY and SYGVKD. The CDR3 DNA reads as TGTGCCATCAGTGTTCAACAGAGAACCGGGGAGCTGTTTTTT. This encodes CAISVQQRTGELFF.

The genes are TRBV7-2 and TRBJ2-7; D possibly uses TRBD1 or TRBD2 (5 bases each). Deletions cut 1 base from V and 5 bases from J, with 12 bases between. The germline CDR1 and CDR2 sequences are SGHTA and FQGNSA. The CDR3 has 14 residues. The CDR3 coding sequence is TGTGCCAGCAGCTTAGGAGGGGCGCAAAACGAGCAGTACTTC. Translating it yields CASSLGGAQNEQYF.

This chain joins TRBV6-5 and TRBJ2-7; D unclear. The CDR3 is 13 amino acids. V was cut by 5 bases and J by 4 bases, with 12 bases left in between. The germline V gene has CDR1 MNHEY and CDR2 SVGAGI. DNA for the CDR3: TGTGCCAGCAGTAACCCATCCTCGTACGAGCAGTACTTC. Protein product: CASSNPSSYEQYF.

As DNA, the CDR3 is TGTGCCAGCAGTTTCATAGGCCGACCAAGCACAGATACGCAGTATTTT. Its protein is CASSFIGRPSTDTQYF. The V and J genes are TRBV6-5 and TRBJ2-3; no clear D. The CDR3 runs 16 residues. The germline V gene has CDR1 MNHEY and CDR2 SVGAGI. V gave up 4 bases and J gave up 0 bases, with 14 bases separating them.

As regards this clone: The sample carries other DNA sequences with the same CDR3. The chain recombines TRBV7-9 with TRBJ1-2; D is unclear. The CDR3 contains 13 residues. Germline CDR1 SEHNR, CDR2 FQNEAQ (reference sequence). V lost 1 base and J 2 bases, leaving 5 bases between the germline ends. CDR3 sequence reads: CASSLDGNYGYTF. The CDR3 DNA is TGTGCCAGCAGCTTAGACGGAAACTATGGCTACACCTTC.

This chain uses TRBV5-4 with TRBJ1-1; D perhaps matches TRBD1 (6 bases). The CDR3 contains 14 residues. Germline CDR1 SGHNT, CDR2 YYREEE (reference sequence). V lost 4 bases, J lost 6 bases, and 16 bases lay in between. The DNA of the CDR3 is TGTGCCAGCAGCGCGGGACAATGGGGGCCTGAAGCTTTCTTT. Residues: CASSAGQWGPEAFF.

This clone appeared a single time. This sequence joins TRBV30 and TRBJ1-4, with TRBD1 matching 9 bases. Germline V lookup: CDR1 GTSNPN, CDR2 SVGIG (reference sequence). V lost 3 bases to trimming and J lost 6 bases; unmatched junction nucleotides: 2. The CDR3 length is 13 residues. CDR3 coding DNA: TGTGCCTGGAGGGGACAGGGTTATGAAAAACTGTTTTTT. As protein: CAWRGQGYEKLFF.

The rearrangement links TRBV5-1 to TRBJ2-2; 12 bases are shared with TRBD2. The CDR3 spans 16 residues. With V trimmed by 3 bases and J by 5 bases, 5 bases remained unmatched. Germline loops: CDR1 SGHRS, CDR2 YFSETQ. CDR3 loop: CASSWAGLAGTGELFF. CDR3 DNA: TGCGCCAGCAGCTGGGCCGGACTAGCGGGAACCGGGGAGCTGTTTTTT.